The 4 T cell receptor beta chains in this list originate from one sample, sequenced in a study of shared clonotypes between healthy human individuals (dated by TCRdb to 2020 to 2022). The method behind the library was the immunoSEQ multiplex PCR assay. TCRdb carries this immuneACCESS record with in-frame sequences only. Its versions omit some clonotypes, under half of them owing to an unresolved V gene in the studies checked, with the rest unexplained. For this sample the table gives roughly 850,000 clones, of which roughly 96% were detected only once. Around 0.25% of the sample comes from the top ten. For the CD8 naive samples, CD45RO-negative cells were positively selected for CCR7, yielding a CD45RA+CCR7+ population from which TemRA cells were excluded. Sequencing was carried out using naive CD8+ T cells sorted from blood. The cell subset or site label, as the study defines it: CD45RA+CCR7+. Receptors were obtained from a man aged 30 to 45 in good health.

The chain joins TRBV6-5 to TRBJ2-7, with a tentative D call TRBD2 (6 bases). V was cut by 4 bases and J by 5 bases, with 12 bases left in between. CDR3 length: 13 residues. CDR1 and CDR2 (germline): MNHEY, SVGAGI. CDR3 amino acids: CASSSTAGNEQYF. Written as DNA, the CDR3 is TGTGCCAGCAGTTCGACAGCGGGCAACGAGCAGTACTTC.

This chain connects TRBV7-9 to TRBJ2-3; TRBD1 matches 9 bases. The CDR3 has 15 residues. V lost 5 bases, J lost 1 base, and 4 bases stayed unmatched. CDR1 SEHNR and CDR2 FQNEAQ come from the germline V gene (reference sequence). In nucleotides, the CDR3 is TGTGCCAGCAGCAGACGGACAGGGGGCACAGATACGCAGTATTTT. Protein product: CASSRRTGGTDTQYF. The full variable domain, its missing parts supplied by reference TRBV7-9 and TRBJ2-3, is DTGVSQNPRHKITKRGQNVTFRCDPISEHNRLYWYRQTLGQGPEFLTYFQNEAQLEKSRLLSDRFSAERPKGSFSTLEIQRTEQGDSAMYLCASSRRTGGTDTQYFGPGTRLTVL.

For this clone: In the same sample, other DNA sequences code for this CDR3. CDR3 loop: CASSGYEQYF. CDR3 coding DNA: TGTGCCAGCAGTGGGTACGAGCAGTACTTC. The J gene is TRBJ2-7, the V gene TRBV2; D gene unclear. The germline gives CDR1 SNHLY, CDR2 FYNNEI. The CDR3 consists of 10 residues. Trimming pared 4 bases from V and 4 bases from J, leaving 2 bases between.

The chain is built from TRBV15 and TRBJ2-7; possibly TRBD1 or TRBD2 for D (5 bases each). The CDR3 length is 14 residues. CDR1 is LNHNV, CDR2 YYDKDF, per germline (reference sequence). V lost 5 bases and J lost 2, with 13 bases in between. The CDR3 region is CATSRIWGTYEQYF. The DNA of the CDR3 is TGTGCCACCAGCCGGATTTGGGGGACCTACGAGCAGTACTTC.